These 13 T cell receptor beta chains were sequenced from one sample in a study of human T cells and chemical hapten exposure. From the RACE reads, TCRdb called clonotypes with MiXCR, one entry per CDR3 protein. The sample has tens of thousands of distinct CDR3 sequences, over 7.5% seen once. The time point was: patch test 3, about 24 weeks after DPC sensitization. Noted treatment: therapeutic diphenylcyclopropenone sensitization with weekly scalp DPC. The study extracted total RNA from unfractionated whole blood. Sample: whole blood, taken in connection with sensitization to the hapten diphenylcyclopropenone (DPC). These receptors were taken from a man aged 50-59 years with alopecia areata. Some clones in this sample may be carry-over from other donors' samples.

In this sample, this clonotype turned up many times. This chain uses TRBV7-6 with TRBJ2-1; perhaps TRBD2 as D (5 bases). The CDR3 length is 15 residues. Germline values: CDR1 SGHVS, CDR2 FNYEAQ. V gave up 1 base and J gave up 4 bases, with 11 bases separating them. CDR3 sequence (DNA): TGTGCCAGCAGCTTAGTAGTGACTATTTACAATGAGCAGTTCTTC. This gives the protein CASSLVVTIYNEQFF.

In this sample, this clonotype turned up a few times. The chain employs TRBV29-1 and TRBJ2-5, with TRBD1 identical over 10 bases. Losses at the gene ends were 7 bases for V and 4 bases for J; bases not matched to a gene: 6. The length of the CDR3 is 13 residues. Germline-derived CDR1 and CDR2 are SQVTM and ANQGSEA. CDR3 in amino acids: CSAPTGGGETQYF. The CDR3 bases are TGCAGCGCCCCGACAGGGGGCGGAGAGACCCAGTACTTC.

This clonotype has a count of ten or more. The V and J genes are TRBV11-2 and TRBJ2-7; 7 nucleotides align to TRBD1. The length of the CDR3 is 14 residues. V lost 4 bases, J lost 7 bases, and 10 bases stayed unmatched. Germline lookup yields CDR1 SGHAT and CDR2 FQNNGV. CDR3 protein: CASSSGQAPWEQYF. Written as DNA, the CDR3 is TGTGCCAGCAGCTCCGGACAGGCGCCTTGGGAGCAGTACTTC.

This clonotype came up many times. CDR3 loop: CASTPSRTTGANVLTF. CDR3 nucleotides: TGTGCCAGCACGCCCTCCCGGACTACTGGGGCCAACGTCCTGACTTTC. The chain carries TRBV7-2 and TRBJ2-6; a possible D gene is TRBD2 (6 bases). The CDR3 length is 16 residues. Germline-derived CDR1 and CDR2 are SGHTA and FQGNSA. The V and J ends lost 7 bases and 2 bases respectively, with 15 bases between them.

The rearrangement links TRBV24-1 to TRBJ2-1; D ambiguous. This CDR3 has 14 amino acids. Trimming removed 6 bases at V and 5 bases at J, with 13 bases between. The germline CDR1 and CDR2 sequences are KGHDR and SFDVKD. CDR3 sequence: CATSKASSHNEQFF. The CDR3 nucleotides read TGTGCCACCAGTAAAGCTAGTTCTCACAATGAGCAGTTCTTC.

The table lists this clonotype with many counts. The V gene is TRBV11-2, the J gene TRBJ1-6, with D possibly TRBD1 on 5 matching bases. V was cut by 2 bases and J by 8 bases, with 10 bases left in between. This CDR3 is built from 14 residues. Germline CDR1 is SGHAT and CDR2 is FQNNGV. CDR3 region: CASSLTGIDSPLHF. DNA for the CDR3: TGTGCCAGCAGCTTAACAGGAATCGATTCACCCCTCCACTTT.

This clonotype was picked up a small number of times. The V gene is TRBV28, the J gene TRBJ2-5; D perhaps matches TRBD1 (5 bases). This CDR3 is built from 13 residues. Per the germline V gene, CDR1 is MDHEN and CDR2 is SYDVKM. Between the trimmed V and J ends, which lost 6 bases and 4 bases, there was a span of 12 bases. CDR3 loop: CASSLQVGETQYF. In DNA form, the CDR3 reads TGTGCCAGCAGCCTACAGGTCGGAGAGACCCAGTACTTC.

CDR3 bases: TGTGCCAGCACAGCGGTAGAAAATGAGCAGTTCTTC. Its translation: CASTAVENEQFF. The chain carries TRBV28 and TRBJ2-1, with TRBD2 as a possible D gene (5 bases). Germline values: CDR1 MDHEN, CDR2 SYDVKM. V lost 7 bases and J lost 7, with 11 bases in between. The CDR3 extends over 12 amino acids.

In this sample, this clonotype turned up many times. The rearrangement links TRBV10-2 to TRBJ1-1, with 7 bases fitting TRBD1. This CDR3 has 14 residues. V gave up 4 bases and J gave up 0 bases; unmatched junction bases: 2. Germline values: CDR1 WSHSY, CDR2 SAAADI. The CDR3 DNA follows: TGCGCCAGCAGTGGGGGACAGATGAACACTGAAGCTTTCTTT. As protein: CASSGGQMNTEAFF.

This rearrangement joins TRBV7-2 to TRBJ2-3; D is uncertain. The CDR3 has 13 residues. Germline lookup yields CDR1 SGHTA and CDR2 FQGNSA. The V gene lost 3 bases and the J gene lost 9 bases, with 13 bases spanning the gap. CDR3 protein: CASSFLGTQTQYF. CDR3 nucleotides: TGTGCCAGCAGCTTTTTAGGAACTCAAACGCAGTATTTT. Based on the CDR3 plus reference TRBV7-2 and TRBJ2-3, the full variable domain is GAGVSQSPSNKVTEKGKDVELRCDPISGHTALYWYRQSLGQGLEFLIYFQGNSAPDKSGLPSDRFSAERTGGSVSTLTIQRTQQEDSAVYLCASSFLGTQTQYFGPGTRLTVL.

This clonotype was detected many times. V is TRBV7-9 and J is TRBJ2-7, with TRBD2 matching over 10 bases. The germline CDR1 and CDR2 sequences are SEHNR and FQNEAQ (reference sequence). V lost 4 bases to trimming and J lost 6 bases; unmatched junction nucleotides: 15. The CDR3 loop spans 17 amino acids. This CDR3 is CASSSTSGKNPRLEQYF. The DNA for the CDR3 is TGTGCCAGCAGCTCTACTAGCGGGAAAAACCCCCGCCTCGAGCAGTACTTC.

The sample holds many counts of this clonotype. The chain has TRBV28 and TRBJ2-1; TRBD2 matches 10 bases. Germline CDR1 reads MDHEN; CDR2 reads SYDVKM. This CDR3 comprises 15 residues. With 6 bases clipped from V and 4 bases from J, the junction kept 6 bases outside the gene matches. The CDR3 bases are TGTGCCAGCAGCCTACTAGCGGGACAGTACAATGAGCAGTTCTTC. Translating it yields CASSLLAGQYNEQFF.

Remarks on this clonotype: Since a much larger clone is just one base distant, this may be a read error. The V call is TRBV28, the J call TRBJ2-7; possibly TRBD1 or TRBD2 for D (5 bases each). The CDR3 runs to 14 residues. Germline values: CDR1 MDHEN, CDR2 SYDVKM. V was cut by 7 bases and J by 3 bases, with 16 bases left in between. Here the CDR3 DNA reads TGTGCCAGCAACGCCGGGACCATGTTCTACGAGCAGTACTTC. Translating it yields CASNAGTMFYEQYF.